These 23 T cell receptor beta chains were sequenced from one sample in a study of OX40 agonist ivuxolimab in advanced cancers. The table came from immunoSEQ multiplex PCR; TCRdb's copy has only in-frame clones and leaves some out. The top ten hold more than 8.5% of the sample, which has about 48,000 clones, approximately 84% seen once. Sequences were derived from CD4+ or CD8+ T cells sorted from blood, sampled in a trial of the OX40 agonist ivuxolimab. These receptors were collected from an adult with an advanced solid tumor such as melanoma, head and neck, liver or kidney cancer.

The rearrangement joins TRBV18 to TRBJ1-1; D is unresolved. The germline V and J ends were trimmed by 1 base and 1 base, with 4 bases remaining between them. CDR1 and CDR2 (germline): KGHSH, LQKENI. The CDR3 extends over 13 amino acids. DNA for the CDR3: TGTGCCAGCTCACCACACAAGAACACTGAAGCTTTCTTT. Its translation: CASSPHKNTEAFF.

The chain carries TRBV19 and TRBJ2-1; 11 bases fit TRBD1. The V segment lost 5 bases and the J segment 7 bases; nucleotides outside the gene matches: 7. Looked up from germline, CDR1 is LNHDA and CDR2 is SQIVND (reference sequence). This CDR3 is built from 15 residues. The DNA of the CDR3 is TGTGCCAGTAGTGACCGGGACAGGGGGGTTAATGAGCAGTTCTTC. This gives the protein CASSDRDRGVNEQFF.

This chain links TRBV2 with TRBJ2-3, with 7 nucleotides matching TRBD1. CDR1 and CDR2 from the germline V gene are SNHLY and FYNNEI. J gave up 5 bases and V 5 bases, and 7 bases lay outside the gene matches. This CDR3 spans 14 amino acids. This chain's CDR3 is CASSLLTGQDTQYF. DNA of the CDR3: TGTGCCAGCAGTCTCCTGACAGGGCAAGATACGCAGTATTTT.

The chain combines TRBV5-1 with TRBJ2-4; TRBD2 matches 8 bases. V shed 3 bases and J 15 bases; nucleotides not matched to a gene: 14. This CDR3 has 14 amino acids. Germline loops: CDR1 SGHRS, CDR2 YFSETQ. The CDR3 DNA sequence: TGCGCCAGCAGCTCAGGGGAACTAGCGGTTTTTCGGTACTTC. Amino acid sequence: CASSSGELAVFRYF.

The CDR3 bases are TGTGCCAGTAAGACTAGCGGGAGTACAGATACGCAGTATTTT. Translation: CASKTSGSTDTQYF. The chain couples TRBV19 to TRBJ2-3, with 12 bases aligning to TRBD2. The V segment lost 7 bases and the J segment 3 bases; nucleotides outside the gene matches: 2. Germline assignment: CDR1 LNHDA and CDR2 SQIVND (reference sequence). The CDR3 is 14 amino acids.

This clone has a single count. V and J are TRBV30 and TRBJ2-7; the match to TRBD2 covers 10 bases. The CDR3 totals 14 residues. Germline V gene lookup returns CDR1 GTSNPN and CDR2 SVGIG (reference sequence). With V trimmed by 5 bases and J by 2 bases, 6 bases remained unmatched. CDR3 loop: CAWCSSGGTYEQYF. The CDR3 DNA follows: TGTGCCTGGTGTTCTAGCGGGGGTACCTACGAGCAGTACTTC.

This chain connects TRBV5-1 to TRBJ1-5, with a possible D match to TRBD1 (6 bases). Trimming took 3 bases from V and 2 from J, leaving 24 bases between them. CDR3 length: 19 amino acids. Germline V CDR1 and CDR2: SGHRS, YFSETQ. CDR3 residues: CASSYEPLFPGAGNQPQHF. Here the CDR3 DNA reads TGCGCCAGCAGCTACGAACCACTTTTTCCGGGGGCTGGCAATCAGCCCCAGCATTTT.

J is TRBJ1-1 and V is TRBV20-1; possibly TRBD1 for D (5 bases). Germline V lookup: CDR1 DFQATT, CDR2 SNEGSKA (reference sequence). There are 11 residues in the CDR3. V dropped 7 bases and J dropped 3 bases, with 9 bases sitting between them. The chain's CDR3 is CSVGGYTEAFF. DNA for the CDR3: TGCAGTGTCGGGGGGTACACTGAAGCTTTCTTT.

CDR3 sequence: CASSQEETLHTGELFF. The CDR3 coding sequence is TGTGCCAGCAGCCAAGAGGAGACACTGCACACCGGGGAGCTGTTTTTT. The gene calls are TRBV4-2 and TRBJ2-2; no clear D gene. The CDR3 is made up of 16 amino acids. V was pared by 0 bases and J by 3 bases, with 11 bases between. Germline-derived CDR1 and CDR2 are LGHNA and YNFKEQ.

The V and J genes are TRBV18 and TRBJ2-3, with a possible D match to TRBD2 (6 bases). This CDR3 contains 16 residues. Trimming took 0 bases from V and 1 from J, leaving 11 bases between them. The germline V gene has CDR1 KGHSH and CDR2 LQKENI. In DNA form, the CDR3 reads TGTGCCAGCTCACCACCGGTCGGAGGGGGCACAGATACGCAGTATTTT. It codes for CASSPPVGGGTDTQYF.

Written as DNA, the CDR3 is TGTGCCTCTCAGACGGGGGCAGGGTATAATGAAAAACTGTTTTTT. As protein: CASQTGAGYNEKLFF. This chain joins TRBV30 and TRBJ1-4; tentative D call: TRBD1 (6 bases). V lost 7 bases and J lost 4, with 19 bases in between. The V gene's germline CDR1 is GTSNPN and CDR2 SVGIG (reference sequence). This CDR3 region has 15 residues.

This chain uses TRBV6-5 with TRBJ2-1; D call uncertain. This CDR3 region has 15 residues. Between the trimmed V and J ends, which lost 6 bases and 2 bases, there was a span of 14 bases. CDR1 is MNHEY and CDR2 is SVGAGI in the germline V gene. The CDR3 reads CASRKSGPAYNEQFF. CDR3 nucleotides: TGTGCCAGCAGAAAATCCGGGCCAGCCTACAATGAGCAGTTCTTC.

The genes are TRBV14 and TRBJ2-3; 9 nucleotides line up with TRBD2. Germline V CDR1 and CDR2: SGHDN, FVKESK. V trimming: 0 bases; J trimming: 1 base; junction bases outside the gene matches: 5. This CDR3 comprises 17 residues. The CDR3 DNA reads TGTGCCAGCAGCCAAGAGCGGTCTAGCGGGGGCACAGATACGCAGTATTTT. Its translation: CASSQERSSGGTDTQYF.

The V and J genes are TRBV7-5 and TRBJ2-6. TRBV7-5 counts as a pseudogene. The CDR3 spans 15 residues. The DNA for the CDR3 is TGTGCCAGAAGATCTAACCTGGCGGGGGCCAACGTCCTGACTTTC. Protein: CARRSNLAGANVLTF.

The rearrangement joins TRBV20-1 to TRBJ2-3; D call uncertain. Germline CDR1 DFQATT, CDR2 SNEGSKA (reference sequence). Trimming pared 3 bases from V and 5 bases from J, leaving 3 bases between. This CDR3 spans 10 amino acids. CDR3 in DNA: TGCAGTGCTAGTAAAGATACGCAGTATTTT. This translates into CSASKDTQYF.

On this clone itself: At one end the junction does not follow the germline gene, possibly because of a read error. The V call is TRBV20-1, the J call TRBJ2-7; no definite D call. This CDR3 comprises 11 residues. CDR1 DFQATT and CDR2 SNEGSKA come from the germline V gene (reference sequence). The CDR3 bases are TGCAGTGCTAGAGGCCCCCCCGTCCTGATCTTC. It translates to CSARGPPVLIF.

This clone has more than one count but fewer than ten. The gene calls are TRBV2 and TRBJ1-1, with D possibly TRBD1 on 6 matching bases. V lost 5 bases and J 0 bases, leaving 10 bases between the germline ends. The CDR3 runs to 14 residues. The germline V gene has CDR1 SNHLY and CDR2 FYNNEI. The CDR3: CASSPTGVNTEAFF. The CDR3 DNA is TGTGCCAGCAGTCCGACAGGAGTGAACACTGAAGCTTTCTTT.

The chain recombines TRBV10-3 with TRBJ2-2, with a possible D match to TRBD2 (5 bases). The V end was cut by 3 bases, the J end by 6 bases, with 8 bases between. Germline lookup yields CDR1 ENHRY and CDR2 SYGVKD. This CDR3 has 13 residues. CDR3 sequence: CAISELGPGELFF. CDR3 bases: TGTGCCATCAGTGAACTAGGCCCCGGGGAGCTGTTTTTT.

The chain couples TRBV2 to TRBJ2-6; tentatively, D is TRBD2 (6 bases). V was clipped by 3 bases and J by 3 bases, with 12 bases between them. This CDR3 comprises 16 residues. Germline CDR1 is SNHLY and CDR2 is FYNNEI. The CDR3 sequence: CASSEEGLIGANVLTF. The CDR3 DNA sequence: TGTGCCAGCAGTGAGGAGGGTTTGATTGGGGCCAACGTCCTGACTTTC.

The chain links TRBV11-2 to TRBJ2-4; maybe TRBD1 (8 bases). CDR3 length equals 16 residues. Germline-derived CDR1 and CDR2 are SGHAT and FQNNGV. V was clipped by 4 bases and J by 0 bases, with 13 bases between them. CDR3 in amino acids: CASSSHRGGAKNIQYF. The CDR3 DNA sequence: TGTGCCAGCAGCTCCCACAGGGGGGGAGCCAAAAACATTCAGTACTTC.

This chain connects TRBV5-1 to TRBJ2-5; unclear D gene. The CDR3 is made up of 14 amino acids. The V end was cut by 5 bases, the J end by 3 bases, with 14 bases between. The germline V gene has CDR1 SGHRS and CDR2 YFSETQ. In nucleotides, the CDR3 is TGCGCCAGCAGTCGTGCGCGGAGAGAAGAGACCCAGTACTTC. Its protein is CASSRARREETQYF.

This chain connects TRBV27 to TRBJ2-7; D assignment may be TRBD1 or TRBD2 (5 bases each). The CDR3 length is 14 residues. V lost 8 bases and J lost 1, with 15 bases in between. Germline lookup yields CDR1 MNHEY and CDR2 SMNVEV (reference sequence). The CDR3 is CASGSEGRSYEQYF. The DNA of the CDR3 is TGTGCCAGCGGATCAGAGGGGCGGTCCTACGAGCAGTACTTC.

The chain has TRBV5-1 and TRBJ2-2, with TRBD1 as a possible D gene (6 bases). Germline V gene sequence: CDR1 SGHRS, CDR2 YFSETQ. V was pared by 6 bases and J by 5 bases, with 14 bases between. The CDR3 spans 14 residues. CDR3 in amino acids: CASTGAGVTGELFF. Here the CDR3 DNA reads TGCGCCAGCACCGGTGCAGGGGTGACCGGGGAGCTGTTTTTT.